Below, one T cell receptor (beta chain) is given with its context. The sample is drawn from a study of blood T cell repertoires in COVID-19. About the study: Collection of acute and convalescent COVID-19 samples took place in the United States, Italy and Spain. In each case, the material was cDNA or gDNA derived from T cells, B-cell-depleted T cells, or PBMCs.

V lost 2 bases, J lost 4 bases, and 6 bases stayed unmatched. The CDR3 has 15 residues. From germline, CDR1 is KGHSH and CDR2 LQKENI. Clones were sequenced by immunoSEQ multiplex PCR, and TCRdb holds only the in-frame ones, with some missing. In the table there are about 34,000 clones, roughly three quarters of which are singletons. The rearrangement uses TRBV18 and TRBJ2-7; 9 positions agree with TRBD1. The sample was peripheral blood. This TCR derives from a human donor in a cohort sampled during active COVID-19. The CDR3 sequence is CASSPIGTGKYEQYF. The CDR3 DNA reads TGTGCCAGCTCACCAATTGGGACAGGGAAATACGAGCAGTACTTC.